This T cell receptor (beta chain) was sequenced in a study of post-analysis software for immune sequencing data. Study-wide results and limits: Four or five TRBV segments (TRBV5-6, TRBV5-1 and TRBV20-1 among them) occurred more frequently in patients than in controls.

Libraries were made from TCR beta cDNA, and they carried unique molecular identifiers. One entry per CDR3 protein results from TCRdb running MiXCR on the PCR reads. The sample gives about 380,000 distinct CDR3 sequences, approximately 33% of which show up once; over 10% is in the top ten. The CDR3 has 15 amino acids. With 6 bases clipped from V and 6 bases from J, the junction kept 5 bases outside the gene matches. Germline loops: CDR1 MNHEY, CDR2 SVGAGI. There are a few counts of this clonotype. Its antigen is not known. The origin of this receptor is a girl between 10 and 17 years old with multiple sclerosis. The specimen sequenced was blood. The genes are TRBV6-5 and TRBJ1-6, with 10 bases identical to TRBD1. The CDR3 DNA reads TGTGCCAGCAGCCGGGACAGGGGTTTTAATTCACCCCTCCACTTT. Its protein is CASSRDRGFNSPLHF.